These T cell receptor beta chains were read from a single sample in a study of identical twins. TCRdb itself ran the 5' RACE reads through MiXCR, one entry per CDR3 protein. The table has roughly 350,000 distinct CDR3 sequences, around 12% seen once. The sample was also reused in another study, on yellow fever vaccine responses in identical twins.

The sequenced sample consisted of CD8+ T cells sorted from blood. These receptors were taken from a woman younger than 35 in good health. Each CDR3 is given with its conserved first and last residue. The D gene is left open where the match is weak. Size values are once, few and many counts, or a class for expanded clones, and some rows have none.

d_gene	abundance	j_gene	v_gene	CDR3aa	CDR3nt
TRBD1	few	TRBJ2-5	TRBV5-1	CASSLETGGSGETQYF	TGCGCCAGCAGCTTGGAGACAGGGGGCAGCGGGGAGACCCAGTACTTC
NA	few	TRBJ2-3	TRBV7-8	CASSNPSRTRSSTDTQYF	TGTGCCAGCAGCAATCCATCGAGGACCCGCTCCTCCACAGATACGCAGTATTTT
TRBD2	few	TRBJ2-3	TRBV27	CASSLPPGLAGDGSGTDTQYF	TGTGCCAGCAGTTTACCCCCCGGACTAGCGGGAGATGGCTCCGGCACAGATACGCAGTATTTT
NA	few	TRBJ2-1	TRBV28	CASSALQGLGPDEQFF	TGTGCCAGCAGTGCCCTCCAGGGGTTGGGACCGGATGAGCAGTTCTTC
TRBD2	NA	TRBJ2-7	TRBV20-1	CSARDFRGGRPSYEQYF	TGCAGTGCTAGAGATTTTCGGGGCGGGAGGCCCTCCTACGAGCAGTACTTC
NA	few	TRBJ1-3	TRBV4-1	CASSQDLRPPGNTIYF	TGCGCCAGCAGCCAAGATCTGCGCCCCCCTGGAAACACCATATATTTT
NA	NA	TRBJ2-5	TRBV13	CASSPHAETQYF	TGTGCCAGCAGCCCCCACGCAGAGACCCAGTATTTC
TRBD2	once	TRBJ2-3	TRBV2	CAICGLAGGPRLADTQYF	TGTGCCATCTGTGGACTAGCGGGGGGGCCTCGGTTAGCAGATACGCAGTATTTT
NA	NA	TRBJ2-3	TRBV5-1	CASSAEKPGTDTQYF	TGCGCCAGCAGCGCGGAAAAACCTGGCACAGATACGCAGTATTTT
TRBD1	few	TRBJ2-2	TRBV4-2	CASSLLTGGKLVTGELFF	TGTGCCAGCAGCCTCCTGACAGGGGGCAAACTGGTCACCGGGGAGCTGTTTTTT
NA	few	TRBJ2-1	TRBV7-6	CASSKAPSSYNEQFF	TGTGCCAGCAGTAAAGCACCCAGCTCCTACAATGAGCAGTTCTTC
NA	few	TRBJ2-1	TRBV24-1	CATSEAVMGLSYNEQFF	TGTGCCACCAGTGAAGCCGTCATGGGCCTCTCCTACAATGAGCAGTTCTTC
NA	NA	TRBJ1-1	TRBV4-1	CASSQDSGPTEAFF	TGCGCCAGCAGCCAAGATTCGGGTCCGACTGAAGCTTTCTTT
NA	NA	TRBJ1-6	TRBV6-5	CASSYEQGDSPLHF	TGTGCCAGCAGTTACGAACAGGGAGATTCACCCCTCCACTTT
NA	few	TRBJ2-7	TRBV29-1	CSVADPYEQYF	TGCAGCGTTGCCGACCCCTACGAGCAGTACTTC
TRBD2	NA	TRBJ2-2	TRBV10-3	CAISVNRAGGSTGELFF	TGTGCCATCAGTGTTAACCGAGCGGGAGGTTCCACCGGGGAGCTGTTTTTT
TRBD1	many	TRBJ2-1	TRBV24-1	CATSEQDRLDNEQFF	TGTGCCACCAGTGAGCAGGACAGGCTTGACAATGAGCAGTTCTTC
NA	NA	TRBJ1-5	TRBV5-5	CASSLGALAEPQHF	TGTGCCAGCAGCTTGGGGGCCCTCGCAGAACCCCAGCATTTT
TRBD1	NA	TRBJ2-3	TRBV7-9	CASSPGTGSPDTQYF	TGTGCCAGCAGTCCCGGGACAGGGAGCCCAGATACGCAGTATTTT
TRBD1	NA	TRBJ2-7	TRBV5-6	CASSYGTGGSYEQYF	TGTGCCAGCAGCTACGGGACAGGGGGCTCCTACGAGCAGTACTTC
TRBD1	few	TRBJ1-6	TRBV5-1	CASSLGTGGRENSPLHF	TGCGCCAGCAGCCTAGGGACAGGGGGCCGTGAGAATTCACCCCTCCACTTT
TRBD2	few	TRBJ2-1	TRBV24-1	CATSDPNLAGSYNEQFF	TGTGCCACCAGTGACCCGAATTTAGCGGGGTCCTACAATGAGCAGTTCTTC
NA	few	TRBJ1-1	TRBV6-9	CASSYSNSLNTEAFF	TGTGCCAGCAGTTATTCGAACAGCTTGAACACTGAAGCTTTCTTT
NA	few	TRBJ1-1	TRBV13	CASSLPYGAVNTEAFF	TGTGCCAGCAGCTTACCCTATGGGGCGGTGAACACTGAAGCTTTCTTT
NA	few	TRBJ2-2	TRBV6-4	CASSDGRGGTGELFF	TGTGCCAGCAGTGACGGGCGAGGGGGAACCGGGGAGCTGTTTTTT
NA	many	TRBJ2-1	TRBV29-1	CSVEAGGYNEQFF	TGCAGCGTTGAGGCAGGTGGCTACAATGAGCAGTTCTTC
NA	few	TRBJ1-1	TRBV18	CASSPARDTEAFF	TGTGCCAGCTCACCGGCCCGGGACACTGAAGCTTTCTTT
TRBD2	many	TRBJ2-5	TRBV28	CASSRSSGPLWKETQYF	TGTGCCAGCAGCCGTTCTAGCGGCCCTTTGTGGAAAGAGACCCAGTACTTC
TRBD1	few	TRBJ2-1	TRBV7-8	CASSTSGQGDNEQFF	TGTGCCAGCAGCACCTCGGGACAGGGAGACAATGAGCAGTTCTTC
NA	NA	TRBJ2-3	TRBV28	CASSLFPLGTDTQYF	TGTGCCAGCAGTTTATTTCCGCTTGGCACAGATACGCAGTATTTT
NA	NA	TRBJ2-5	TRBV25-1	CASSVKETQYF	TGTGCCAGCAGTGTCAAAGAGACCCAGTACTTC
NA	NA	TRBJ1-3	TRBV7-9	CASSPGRGSGNTIYF	TGTGCCAGCAGCCCAGGACGGGGCTCTGGAAACACCATATATTTT
NA	NA	TRBJ2-3	TRBV28	CASRRRIDTQYF	TGTGCCAGCAGGCGGAGAATTGATACGCAGTATTTT
NA	NA	TRBJ2-4	TRBV28	CASSLRDLGAKNIQYF	TGTGCCAGCAGTCTCCGGGACTTGGGGGCCAAAAACATTCAGTACTTC
NA	few	TRBJ2-3	TRBV7-6	CASSLDDRAKDTDTQYF	TGTGCCAGCAGCTTAGATGACAGAGCCAAAGACACAGATACGCAGTATTTT
TRBD2	NA	TRBJ2-1	TRBV28	CASSPHPGTSGREYNEQFF	TGTGCCAGCAGCCCTCATCCCGGGACTAGCGGGAGGGAATACAATGAGCAGTTCTTC
TRBD2	many	TRBJ2-1	TRBV29-1	CSVEGLADNYNEQFF	TGCAGCGTTGAAGGACTAGCGGACAACTACAATGAGCAGTTCTTC
NA	NA	TRBJ2-7	TRBV6-5	CASSYASSNEQYF	TGTGCCAGCAGTTACGCCTCCAGTAACGAGCAGTACTTC
NA	NA	TRBJ1-1	TRBV3-1	CASSPRTDMNTEAFF	TGTGCCAGCAGCCCTAGGACAGATATGAACACTGAAGCTTTCTTT
NA	NA	TRBJ2-1	TRBV29-1	CSVVGGAYNEQFF	TGCAGCGTCGTCGGGGGAGCCTACAATGAGCAGTTCTTC
TRBD1	few	TRBJ2-7	TRBV29-1	CSEPAPGQGADEQYF	TGCAGCGAACCTGCGCCCGGACAGGGGGCCGACGAGCAGTACTTC